These 3 T cell receptor beta chains came from one sample sequenced in a study of identical twins. TCRdb independently ran MiXCR on the 5' RACE reads; one entry per CDR3 protein. The sample gives 690,000 or so distinct CDR3 sequences, roughly 6% of which show up once; 1.5% to 2% is in the top ten. What was sequenced was naive T cells sorted from blood. The source is a young man in good health.

The chain links TRBV12-5 to TRBJ2-1; D is perhaps TRBD1 (6 bases). Germline assignment: CDR1 LGHNT and CDR2 FRNRAP. V was cut by 7 bases and J by 0 bases, with 10 bases left in between. The CDR3 covers 14 residues. CDR3 protein: CASAGDTSYNEQFF. The CDR3 DNA is TGTGCTAGTGCCGGGGACACCTCCTACAATGAGCAGTTCTTC.

This clonotype was counted many times. This chain links TRBV7-8 with TRBJ1-5, with a weak D call TRBD1 (6 bases). V lost 3 bases to trimming and J lost 5 bases, with 11 bases between them. The CDR3 loop spans 14 amino acids. Germline V gene data show CDR1 as SGHVS and CDR2 as FQNEAQ. CDR3 in amino acids: CASSLDRLDQPQHF. CDR3 coding DNA: TGTGCCAGCAGCTTGGACAGACTCGATCAGCCCCAGCATTTT. Full variable domain (rest looked up from reference TRBV7-8 and TRBJ1-5): GAGVSQSPRYKVAKRGQDVALRCDPISGHVSLFWYQQALGQGPEFLTYFQNEAQLDKSGLPSDRFFAERPEGSVSTLKIQRTQQEDSAVYLCASSLDRLDQPQHFGDGTRLSIL.

This rearrangement joins TRBV6-5 to TRBJ1-2; D not resolved. This CDR3 has 13 residues. The ends were cut back, 4 bases at V and 3 bases at J, with 9 bases in the middle. CDR1 MNHEY and CDR2 SVGAGI come from the germline V gene. The CDR3 region is CASSSTSDYGYTF. The CDR3 nucleotides read TGTGCCAGCAGTTCCACTAGCGACTATGGCTACACCTTC.